The rows below give T cell receptor beta chains drawn from one sample of a study of T cell responses to AZD1222 COVID-19 vaccine. TCRdb keeps only in-frame clones here, not all; method: immunoSEQ multiplex PCR. The table includes approximately 150,000 clones, roughly nine tenths detected once. Sequencing was performed on peripheral blood, taken on day 0 of AZD1222 vaccination. The receptor set was obtained from an adult in good health. CDR3s include the opening cysteine and the closing phenylalanine or tryptophan. A D gene is named only where the DNA matches it firmly. A row's size may be missing; if present it is once, few, many or a size class.

TRBV2,NA,TRBJ1-5,NA,TGTGCCAGCAGTGAAATAACGACAGTTAATCAGCCCCAGCATTTT,CASSEITTVNQPQHF
TRBV14,NA,TRBJ2-1,TRBD1,TGTGCCAGCAGCAGACGCCGGGACAGTGAGCAGTTCTTC,CASSRRRDSEQFF
TRBV6-5,NA,TRBJ1-5,TRBD1,TGTGCCAGTCGACAGGGGGTCCGTCAGCCCCAGCATTTT,CASRQGVRQPQHF
TRBV27,once,TRBJ1-1,NA,TGTGCCAGCAGTTTATCCCACAGGAACACTGAAGCTTTCTTT,CASSLSHRNTEAFF
TRBV7-9,NA,TRBJ2-7,NA,TGTGCCAGCAGCTTAGAGTTGAGCTCCTACGAGCAGTACTTC,CASSLELSSYEQYF
TRBV3-1/TRBV3-2,NA,TRBJ1-2,TRBD1,TGTGCCAGCAGTCCAACAGGGGGCCACTATGGCTACACCTTC,CASSPTGGHYGYTF
TRBV4-3,NA,TRBJ2-7,TRBD2,TGCGCCAGCAGCCAACTCGCCTACTCTACTAGCGCCTACGAGCAGTACTTC,CASSQLAYSTSAYEQYF
TRBV15,NA,TRBJ1-4,NA,TGTGCCACCAGCAGGCGGACGGGCGATGAAAAACTGTTTTTT,CATSRRTGDEKLFF
TRBV18,NA,TRBJ2-7,NA,TGTGCCAGCTCTCGACCCGGGACGAGCGAGCAGTACTTC,CASSRPGTSEQYF
TRBV6-2/TRBV6-3,once,TRBJ2-7,NA,TGTGCCAGCAGTAAACGGGGCCCCTACGAGCAGTACTTC,CASSKRGPYEQYF
TRBV5-4,NA,TRBJ1-2,TRBD1,TGTGCCAGCAGCTTGGAGCAAACAGGGGGAAATGGCTACACCTTC,CASSLEQTGGNGYTF
TRBV10-2,NA,TRBJ1-2,NA,TGCGCCAGCACTAGAGAGTTTAACTATGGCTACACCTTC,CASTREFNYGYTF
TRBV4-3,once,TRBJ1-4,NA,TGCGCCAGCAGCCAAGTCAGCCCAGGGGTCAGGGAAAAACTGTTTTTT,CASSQVSPGVREKLFF
TRBV21-1,NA,TRBJ1-5,NA,TGTGCCGGCCCTCCCCGAGGGAGGATAACAGGATGTCAGCCCCAGCATTTT,CAGPPRGRITGCQPQHF
TRBV19,once,TRBJ1-5,NA,TGTGCCAGTACTTCAGGAGGGGGGCTCAATCAGCCCCAGCATTTT,CASTSGGGLNQPQHF
TRBV24-1,NA,TRBJ1-1,NA,TGTGCCACCAGTGACGGGATTTTTGAAGCTTTCTTT,CATSDGIFEAFF
TRBV28,NA,TRBJ1-2,TRBD1,TGTGCCAGCAGTTTATCGGCCCAGGGACAGGCACGGGGCTACACCTTC,CASSLSAQGQARGYTF
TRBV11-2,NA,TRBJ2-5,NA,TGTGCCAGCAGCTTATCACCCAGCCAAGAGACCCAGTACTTC,CASSLSPSQETQYF
TRBV12-1,NA,TRBJ1-2,NA,TGTGCCAGCAGCCATCACGGGGGCAGAGACACACAAGCCTACTATGGCTACACCTTC,CASSHHGGRDTQAYYGYTF
TRBV15,NA,TRBJ2-3,NA,TGTGCCACCAGCAGAGATCCGGGGGATACGCAGTATTTT,CATSRDPGDTQYF
TRBV12-3/TRBV12-4,NA,TRBJ2-5,NA,TGTGCCAGCAGTTTAACAGAGACCCAGTACTTC,CASSLTETQYF
TRBV2,NA,TRBJ1-6,NA,TGTGCCAGCAGTCTGGATAATTCACCCCTCCACTTT,CASSLDNSPLHF
TRBV7-2,NA,TRBJ2-3,TRBD2,TGTGCCAGCAGACTACTAGCGGCTAGCACAGATACGCAGTATTTT,CASRLLAASTDTQYF
TRBV7-9,NA,TRBJ1-5,NA,TGTGCCAGCAGCCGAACTGGGGGGCGAGATCAGCCCCAGCATTTT,CASSRTGGRDQPQHF
TRBV7-2,NA,TRBJ2-7,TRBD2,TGTGCCAGCAGCTTACTCAGCGGGAGGATGAGCTCCTACGAGCAGTACTTC,CASSLLSGRMSSYEQYF
TRBV15,NA,TRBJ1-4,NA,TGTGCCACCAGCAGAGGGGGGGCGCTGGGAGAAAAACTGTTTTTT,CATSRGGALGEKLFF
TRBV4-3,NA,TRBJ2-5,NA,TGCGCCAGCAGCCAATCACCCGGAGGGACTGGGGGGACCCAGTACTTC,CASSQSPGGTGGTQYF
TRBV28,NA,TRBJ1-6,NA,TGTGCCAGCAGTTTATCAAATGGGGACCCCGAGCGGTCACCCCTCCACTTT,CASSLSNGDPERSPLHF
TRBV28,NA,TRBJ1-6,NA,TGTGCCAGCAGTTTTTTAGTCCTGGCGGTCTCTCACCTCCACTTT,CASSFLVLAVSHLHF
TRBV6-5,NA,TRBJ1-6,NA,TGTGCCAGCAGTTTGGACAGACATAATTCACCCCTCCACTTT,CASSLDRHNSPLHF
TRBV5-4,NA,TRBJ1-2,TRBD1,TGTGCCAGCAGCGAGGGACAGGGTGGCTACACCTTC,CASSEGQGGYTF
TRBV5-1,NA,TRBJ1-2,TRBD1,TGCGCCAGCAGCTATGGATCTGAGGGGGCGGGTGGCTACACCTTC,CASSYGSEGAGGYTF
TRBV7-3,NA,TRBJ1-6,NA,TGTGCCAGCAGCCCCTCCTATAATTCACCCCTCCACTTT,CASSPSYNSPLHF
TRBV4-2,NA,TRBJ2-1,NA,TGTGCCAGCAGCCAAGATCAATACCGGGCCAATGAGCAGTTCTTC,CASSQDQYRANEQFF
TRBV4-2,NA,TRBJ2-1,NA,TGTGCCAGCAGCCAAGTTCCGAGCGGCTTTAACAATGAGCAGTTCTTC,CASSQVPSGFNNEQFF